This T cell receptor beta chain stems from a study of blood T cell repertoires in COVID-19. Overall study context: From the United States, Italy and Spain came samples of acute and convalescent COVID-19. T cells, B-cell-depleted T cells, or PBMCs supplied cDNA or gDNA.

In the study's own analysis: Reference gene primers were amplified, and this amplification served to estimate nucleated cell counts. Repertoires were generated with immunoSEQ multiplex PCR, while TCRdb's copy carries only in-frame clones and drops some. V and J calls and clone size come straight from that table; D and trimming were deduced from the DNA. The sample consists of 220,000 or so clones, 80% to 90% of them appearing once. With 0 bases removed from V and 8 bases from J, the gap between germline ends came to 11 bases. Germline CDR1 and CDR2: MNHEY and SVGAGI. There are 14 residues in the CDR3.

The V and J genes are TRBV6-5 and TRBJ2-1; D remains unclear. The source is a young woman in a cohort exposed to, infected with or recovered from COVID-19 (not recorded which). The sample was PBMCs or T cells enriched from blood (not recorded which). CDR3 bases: TGTGCCAGCAGTTACTCGAGGCGTACTGATGAGCAGTTCTTC. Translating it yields CASSYSRRTDEQFF.